These 28 T cell receptor beta chains originate from one sample sequenced in a study of T cells in Graves' hyperthyroidism and ophthalmopathy. Using RNA transcripts as the source, TCR beta CDR3 regions were amplified. A first-round RT-PCR of the TCR CDR3 used the HTBI primer set. A single record per CDR3 protein comes from TCRdb applying MiXCR to the multiplex PCR reads. The repertoire consists of about 360,000 distinct CDR3 sequences, with 13% occurring once and the leading ten covering more than 20%. Material for sequencing was blood. These receptors were obtained from a man aged 30 to 45 with Graves' hyperthyroidism that later progressed to Graves' ophthalmopathy.

This clonotype was seen ten or more times. This chain uses TRBV11-2 with TRBJ2-3, with D unclear. Germline V gene data show CDR1 as SGHAT and CDR2 as FQNNGV. V lost 3 bases and J lost 2, with 6 bases in between. The CDR3 consists of 13 residues. CDR3 loop: CASSLGPTDTQYF. The CDR3 DNA sequence: TGTGCCAGCAGCTTGGGCCCCACAGATACGCAGTATTTT.

This clonotype was detected a few times. V and J are TRBV4-1 and TRBJ2-5; D is possibly TRBD2 (7 bases). The CDR3 consists of 15 residues. V was clipped by 2 bases and J by 5 bases, with 15 bases between them. In germline, CDR1 is MGHRA, CDR2 YSYEKL. The CDR3 reads CASSQSREGGETQYF. In DNA form, the CDR3 reads TGCGCCAGCAGCCAATCCCGTGAGGGGGGGGAGACCCAGTACTTC.

The CDR3 DNA is TGTGCCATCAGTAAGACAGGGGCAAATGAGCAGTTCTTC. This translates into CAISKTGANEQFF. V usage is TRBV10-3 and J usage is TRBJ2-1; 8 bases map to TRBD1. This CDR3 region has 13 residues. Germline CDR1 ENHRY, CDR2 SYGVKD. The V and J ends lost 5 bases and 7 bases, in that order; junction bases with no gene match: 4.

A note on this clonotype: Just one base apart from a much larger clone, this may be a read error. The gene calls are TRBV12-3 or TRBV12-4 and TRBJ1-5; the match to TRBD1 covers 7 bases. CDR3 length equals 14 residues. The CDR3 protein is CVSSLYQGDQPQHF. In nucleotides, the CDR3 is TGTGTCAGCAGTTTGTACCAGGGGGATCAGCCCCAGCATTTT.

This clonotype was seen a handful of times. V and J are TRBV12-5 and TRBJ2-5; 8 nucleotides agree with TRBD1. CDR1 is LGHNT, CDR2 FRNRAP, per germline. This CDR3 region has 14 residues. Losses at the gene ends were 2 bases for V and 9 bases for J; bases not matched to a gene: 8. The CDR3 here is CASGLPPSQGAQYF. CDR3 nucleotide sequence: TGTGCTAGTGGTTTGCCTCCCTCACAGGGGGCCCAGTACTTC.

About this clonotype itself: An end of the junction differs from the germline gene, which may be a read error. The chain combines TRBV25-1 with TRBJ2-7; TRBD1 is a possible D gene (5 bases). Germline V gene data show CDR1 as MGHDK and CDR2 as SYGVNS. CDR3 size: 13 residues. CDR3 DNA: TGTGCCAGCAGATTGACAGCGTCCGACGAGCGGTACTTC. Protein: CASRLTASDERYF.

V gene TRBV7-9 combines with J gene TRBJ1-1, with unresolved D. Deletions cut 5 bases from V and 0 bases from J, with 7 bases between. In germline, CDR1 is SEHNR, CDR2 FQNEAQ (reference sequence). The CDR3 is made up of 13 amino acids. The CDR3 region has the DNA TGTGCCAGCAGCACAAAAATGAACACTGAAGCTTTCTTT. It is translated as CASSTKMNTEAFF.

The rearrangement links TRBV4-1 to TRBJ2-3; maybe TRBD2 (7 bases). From germline, CDR1 is MGHRA and CDR2 YSYEKL. The CDR3 is made up of 16 amino acids. The ends were cut back, 4 bases at V and 4 bases at J, with 18 bases in the middle. In DNA, the CDR3 is TGCGCCAGCAGCCTTTTGGTGGGGGCGGGGGCAGATACGCAGTATTTT. Its protein is CASSLLVGAGADTQYF.

This chain joins TRBV7-2 and TRBJ2-5; 8 bases are a match to TRBD2. The CDR3 is 15 residues long. In germline, CDR1 is SGHTA, CDR2 FQGNSA. The V segment lost 8 bases and the J segment 4 bases; nucleotides outside the gene matches: 12. CDR3 protein: CASRRGGGAPETQYF. CDR3 DNA sequence: TGTGCCAGCCGCCGGGGGGGGGGGGCCCCAGAGACCCAGTACTTC.

This clonotype came up many times. This sequence joins TRBV12-3 or TRBV12-4 and TRBJ1-1; no firm D call. The CDR3 is 14 amino acids. Trimming cost V 4 bases and J 2 bases, with 11 bases left between them. The chain's CDR3 is CASSSSVRNTEAFF. CDR3 sequence (DNA): TGTGCCAGCAGTTCATCCGTTAGAAACACTGAAGCTTTCTTT.

The chain couples TRBV20-1 to TRBJ1-4, with D uncertain. V dropped 3 bases and J dropped 5 bases, with 7 bases sitting between them. The CDR3 contains 12 residues. The V gene's germline CDR1 is DFQATT and CDR2 SNEGSKA (reference sequence). Here the CDR3 DNA reads TGCAGTGCTAGGAGCCAGAATGAAAAACTGTTTTTT. Translation: CSARSQNEKLFF.

This clonotype has a handful of counts. A much larger clonotype is one base distant, so this may be a read error. The chain uses TRBV28 and TRBJ1-2; D gene unclear. Trimming removed 3 bases at V and 0 bases at J, with 5 bases between. The germline CDR1 and CDR2 sequences are MDHEN and SYDVKM. CDR3 length equals 13 residues. CDR3 protein: CASSFQPNYGYTF. For the CDR3, the DNA is TGTGCCAGCAGTTTTCAGCCTAACTATGGCTACACCTTC.

This clonotype came up many times. For the CDR3, the DNA is TGTGCCAGCAGTCTAGCGGAAAAATATACCTTTAGCAATGAGCAGTTCTTC. This sequence encodes CASSLAEKYTFSNEQFF. The chain uses TRBV2 and TRBJ2-1; TRBD2 matches at 7 bases. The germline V gene encodes CDR1 SNHLY and CDR2 FYNNEI. This CDR3 has 17 amino acids. V lost 5 bases and J lost 6; bases outside the gene matches: 16.

This clonotype was seen repeatedly, ten times or more. This chain uses TRBV10-3 with TRBJ2-3; D is ambiguous. Germline values: CDR1 ENHRY, CDR2 SYGVKD. The CDR3 spans 13 residues. Trimming pared 4 bases from V and 2 bases from J, leaving 7 bases between. CDR3 DNA sequence: TGTGCCATCAGTGGGGTAAACACAGATACGCAGTATTTT. It specifies CAISGVNTDTQYF.

This clonotype has only a few counts. The V call is TRBV4-1, the J call TRBJ2-7; 8 nucleotides line up with TRBD2. The V and J ends lost 3 bases and 6 bases, in that order; junction bases with no gene match: 13. Germline V gene lookup returns CDR1 MGHRA and CDR2 YSYEKL. The CDR3 sequence is 16 residues long. The CDR3 DNA follows: TGCGCCAGCAGCCACATAGCGGGGACAATGGGGATCGAGCAGTACTTC. This sequence encodes CASSHIAGTMGIEQYF.

Note on this clonotype: This may be a read error, as it is one base from a much larger clone. The chain combines TRBV3-1 with TRBJ1-5; D call uncertain. Germline V gene data show CDR1 as LGHDT and CDR2 as YNNKEL (reference sequence). This CDR3 comprises 13 residues. CDR3 DNA sequence: TGTGTCAGCAGCCAAAGCCGAAATCAGCCCCAGCATTTT. Protein: CVSSQSRNQPQHF. Full variable domain (missing parts from reference TRBV3-1 and TRBJ1-5): DTAVSQTPKYLVTQMGNDKSIKCEQNLGHDTMYWYKQDSKKFLKIMFSYNNKELIINETVPNRFSPKSPDKAHLNLHINSLELGDSAVYFCVSSQSRNQPQHFGDGTRLSIL.

Ten or more counts support this clonotype. At one end the junction does not follow the germline gene, possibly because of a read error. V and J are TRBV12-3 or TRBV12-4 and TRBJ1-3; tentative D call: TRBD1 (5 bases). The CDR3 spans 13 residues. The CDR3 loop is CASSLGPGNTIYF. DNA for the CDR3: TGTGCCAGCAGTTTGGGACCTGGCAACACCATATATTTT.

This clonotype was detected only a few times. The chain carries TRBV30 and TRBJ2-1; TRBD2 matches 7 bases. Germline-derived CDR1 and CDR2 are GTSNPN and SVGIG (reference sequence). The CDR3 runs to 16 residues. With V trimmed by 0 bases and J by 5 bases, 10 bases remained unmatched. CDR3 residues: CAWSVSGGGLHNEQFF. The CDR3 DNA sequence: TGTGCCTGGAGTGTAAGCGGCGGGGGACTACACAATGAGCAGTTCTTC.

This clonotype was recorded a few times. The chain joins TRBV6-1 to TRBJ1-2, with D perhaps matching TRBD1 (6 bases). The CDR3 totals 15 residues. Trimming pared 6 bases from V and 7 bases from J, leaving 21 bases between. CDR1 MNHNS and CDR2 SASEGT come from the germline V gene. The CDR3 loop is CASRGGLSNRRGYTF. CDR3 nucleotide sequence: TGTGCCAGCAGAGGGGGGCTCTCGAACAGACGTGGCTACACCTTC.

The sample holds many counts of this clonotype. The chain employs TRBV28 and TRBJ1-1; TRBD1 might be the D (6 bases). CDR1 and CDR2 (germline): MDHEN, SYDVKM. V lost 2 bases, J lost 9 bases, and 10 bases lay in between. CDR3 length: 12 residues. The CDR3 reads CASSLLDRKAFF. CDR3 coding DNA: TGTGCCAGCAGTTTACTTGACAGGAAAGCTTTCTTT.

This chain joins TRBV30 and TRBJ2-3, with D perhaps matching TRBD2 (6 bases). With 1 base removed from V and 3 bases from J, the gap between germline ends came to 14 bases. This CDR3 contains 15 residues. From germline, CDR1 is GTSNPN and CDR2 SVGIG (reference sequence). The CDR3 DNA is TGTGCCTGGAGTGAAATACTAGCTTTTACAGATACGCAGTATTTT. This sequence encodes CAWSEILAFTDTQYF.

The table lists this clonotype with many counts. The chain couples TRBV5-6 to TRBJ1-5, with D possibly matching TRBD1 (5 bases). Trimming left V 4 bases short and J 3 bases short, with 20 bases between. CDR1 SGHDT and CDR2 YYEEEE come from the germline V gene. This CDR3 comprises 17 residues. CDR3 sequence: CASSPGPGSVLNQPQHF. CDR3 nucleotide sequence: TGTGCCAGCAGCCCGGGACCGGGGAGCGTACTCAATCAGCCCCAGCATTTT.

This clonotype has at least ten counts. In DNA, the CDR3 is TGCAGTGCTCCTGACAGGCAACGCTATGGCTACACCTTC. Encoded protein: CSAPDRQRYGYTF. The V and J genes are TRBV20-1 and TRBJ1-2, with TRBD1 as a possible D gene (6 bases). The germline CDR1 and CDR2 sequences are DFQATT and SNEGSKA (reference sequence). The CDR3 contains 13 residues. Trimming left V 5 bases short and J 4 bases short, with 14 bases between.

This clonotype was seen a few times. The rearrangement joins TRBV27 to TRBJ2-5, with 12 bases lining up with TRBD2. Germline assignment: CDR1 MNHEY and CDR2 SMNVEV (reference sequence). Unmatched junction bases numbered 5, after V lost 2 bases and J lost 1 base. The CDR3 sequence is 17 residues long. CDR3 protein: CASSLRLAGGTQETQYF. The CDR3 DNA is TGTGCCAGCAGTTTAAGGCTAGCGGGGGGGACCCAAGAGACCCAGTACTTC.

As regards this clonotype: This could be a read error, since a much larger clone is one nucleotide away. The rearrangement uses TRBV6-1 and TRBJ1-2; D is possibly TRBD1 (6 bases). Deletions cut 4 bases from V and 8 bases from J, with 14 bases between. This CDR3 spans 13 amino acids. Germline V gives CDR1 MNHNS, CDR2 SASEGT. CDR3: CASSVSGARGYTF. The CDR3 DNA sequence: TGTGCCAGCAGTGTATCGGGGGCGCGAGGCTACACCTTC.

The chain links TRBV2 to TRBJ2-7; a weak D match, TRBD2 (7 bases). V lost 7 bases, J lost 0 bases, and 16 bases lay in between. CDR3 length: 15 amino acids. Germline V lookup: CDR1 SNHLY, CDR2 FYNNEI. This chain's CDR3 is CASKAGAADSYEQYF. The CDR3 DNA follows: TGTGCCAGCAAGGCGGGGGCCGCGGACTCCTACGAGCAGTACTTC.

This clonotype was found a few times. This chain connects TRBV5-1 to TRBJ1-1, with a possible D match to TRBD1 (6 bases). CDR3 length equals 15 residues. The V end was cut by 4 bases, the J end by 1 base, with 14 bases between. Per the germline V gene, CDR1 is SGHRS and CDR2 is YFSETQ. The CDR3 DNA reads TGCGCCAGCAGCCCCAGGACAGCAACGAACACTGAAGCTTTCTTT. The encoded protein is CASSPRTATNTEAFF.

This clonotype was counted ten times or more. The chain combines TRBV15 with TRBJ1-5; no reliable D call. V shed 1 base and J shed 7 bases, with 20 bases lying between them. Germline loops: CDR1 LNHNV, CDR2 YYDKDF (reference sequence). The CDR3 loop spans 17 amino acids. CDR3 in DNA: TGTGCCACCAGCAGAGTCCCAGCGGGCAGGTGGGTGCAGCCCCAGCATTTT. This sequence encodes CATSRVPAGRWVQPQHF.